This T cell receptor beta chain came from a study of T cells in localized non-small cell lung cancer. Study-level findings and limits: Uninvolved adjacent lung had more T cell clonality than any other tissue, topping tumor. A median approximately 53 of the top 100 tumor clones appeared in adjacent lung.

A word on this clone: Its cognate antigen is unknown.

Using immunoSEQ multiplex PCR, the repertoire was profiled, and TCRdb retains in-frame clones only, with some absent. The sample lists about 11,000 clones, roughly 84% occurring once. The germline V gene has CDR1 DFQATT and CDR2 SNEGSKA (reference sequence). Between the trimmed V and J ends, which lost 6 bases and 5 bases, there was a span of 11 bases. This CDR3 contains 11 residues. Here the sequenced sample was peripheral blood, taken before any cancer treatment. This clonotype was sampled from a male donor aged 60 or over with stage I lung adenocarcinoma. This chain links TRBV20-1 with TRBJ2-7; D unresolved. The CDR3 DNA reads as TGCAGTGCCCGCGTGGGGAACGAGCAGTACTTC. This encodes CSARVGNEQYF.